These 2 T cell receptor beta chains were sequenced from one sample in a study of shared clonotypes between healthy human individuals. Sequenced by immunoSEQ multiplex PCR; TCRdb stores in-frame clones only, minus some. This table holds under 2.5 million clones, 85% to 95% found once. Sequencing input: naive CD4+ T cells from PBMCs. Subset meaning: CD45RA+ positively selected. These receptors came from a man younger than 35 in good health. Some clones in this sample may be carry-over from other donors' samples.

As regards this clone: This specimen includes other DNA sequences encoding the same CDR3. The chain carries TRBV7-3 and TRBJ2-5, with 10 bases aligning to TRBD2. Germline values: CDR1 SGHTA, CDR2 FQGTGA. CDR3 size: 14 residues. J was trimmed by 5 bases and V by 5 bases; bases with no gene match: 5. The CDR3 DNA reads TGTGCCAGCAGCCTAGCGGGAGCGGGTGAGACCCAGTACTTC. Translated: CASSLAGAGETQYF.

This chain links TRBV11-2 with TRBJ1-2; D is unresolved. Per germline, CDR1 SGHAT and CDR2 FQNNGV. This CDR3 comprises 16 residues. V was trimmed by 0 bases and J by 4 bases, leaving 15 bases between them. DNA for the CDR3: TGTGCCAGCAGCTTAGAGTCCCCCTCCCGGGGCTATGGCTACACCTTC. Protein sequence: CASSLESPSRGYGYTF.